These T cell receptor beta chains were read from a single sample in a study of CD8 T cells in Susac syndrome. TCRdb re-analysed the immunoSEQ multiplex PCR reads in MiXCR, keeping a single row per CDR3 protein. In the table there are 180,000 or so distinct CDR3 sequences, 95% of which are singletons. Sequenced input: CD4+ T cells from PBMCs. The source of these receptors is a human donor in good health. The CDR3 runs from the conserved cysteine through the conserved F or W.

cdr3_aa: CASSARPGPLVEQYF
v_call: TRBV9

cdr3_aa: CASSVRSGANVLTF
v_call: TRBV19

cdr3_aa: CASSWGVENEKLFF
v_call: TRBV27

cdr3_aa: CASSQRDRGPHTQYF
v_call: TRBV3-1

cdr3_aa: CASSFPGEGRGNEQFF
v_call: TRBV13

cdr3_aa: CASSFQANYGYTF
v_call: TRBV12-3/TRBV12-4

cdr3_aa: CASRITGNEQFF
v_call: TRBV5-4

cdr3_aa: CASSFSGTVLETQYF
v_call: TRBV4-3

cdr3_aa: CASSLHRRQEQFF
v_call: TRBV7-2

cdr3_aa: CASSRTEPGNTIYF
v_call: TRBV7-2

cdr3_aa: CATSRDTGSTGELFF
v_call: TRBV15

cdr3_aa: CSARVQGHEQYF
v_call: TRBV20-1

cdr3_aa: CASSIYSGELFF
v_call: TRBV19

cdr3_aa: CASSLYRYEQYF
v_call: TRBV12-3/TRBV12-4

cdr3_aa: CSTTGASSYEQYF
v_call: TRBV29-1

cdr3_aa: CASSGGLLGANVLTF
v_call: TRBV5-4

cdr3_aa: CASSHPRRSASGNTIYF
v_call: TRBV3-1

cdr3_aa: CASAGGGTEAFF
v_call: TRBV14

cdr3_aa: CASSQQTGRSDTQYF
v_call: TRBV14

cdr3_aa: CASSQDRSSTDTQYF
v_call: TRBV3-1

cdr3_aa: CSAQGQGAVYGYTF
v_call: TRBV29-1

cdr3_aa: CASSTVPFGAVNTEAFF
v_call: TRBV6-2/TRBV6-3

cdr3_aa: CATSGGGSNEKLFF
v_call: TRBV15

cdr3_aa: CSASPWSSYEQYF
v_call: TRBV20-1

cdr3_aa: CSATNQVSQPQHF
v_call: TRBV20-1

cdr3_aa: CSAAYNEQFF
v_call: TRBV20-1

cdr3_aa: CASSTENEQFF
v_call: TRBV18

cdr3_aa: CASSVVGQNEQFF
v_call: TRBV9

cdr3_aa: CASSRWSGGDTEAFF
v_call: TRBV6-5

cdr3_aa: CASSSTGADEQYF
v_call: TRBV5-1

cdr3_aa: CASSQAFQRGSDEQFF
v_call: TRBV14

cdr3_aa: CASSHETGRSYEQYF
v_call: TRBV4-2

cdr3_aa: CASSVGSSGDLHQQFF
v_call: TRBV9

cdr3_aa: CASSVVSQETQYF
v_call: TRBV11-2

cdr3_aa: CASSPRTSGREETQYF
v_call: TRBV12-3/TRBV12-4

cdr3_aa: CASSGQLAEIVNEQFF
v_call: TRBV7-8

cdr3_aa: CASSPSGWRYTF
v_call: TRBV27